Below, 12 T cell receptor beta chains from the same sample are listed, as sequenced in a study of cytomegalovirus exposure and HLA in healthy donors. The PCR had 60 Vbeta and 13 Jbeta primers. Data came from immunoSEQ multiplex PCR; TCRdb stores just in-frame clones and leaves some out. Among 90,000 to 95,000 clones listed, 70% to 90% were seen once. Sequencing was performed on PBMCs. Receptors were obtained from a man between 18 and 29 years old in good health and CMV-seronegative.

This clone occurred once. The junction shows a germline mismatch at one end, possibly a read error. The chain links TRBV5-1 to TRBJ2-3; unclear D gene. Germline CDR1 reads SGHRS; CDR2 reads YFSETQ. The CDR3 spans 16 residues. The CDR3: CASSLEARVGTDTQYF. CDR3 DNA: TGCGCCAGCAGCTTGGAGGCTAGAGTCGGCACGGATACGCAGTATTTT.

The chain recombines TRBV5-1 with TRBJ1-4; the match to TRBD1 covers 10 bases. The CDR3 totals 15 residues. The V segment lost 3 bases and the J segment 5 bases; nucleotides outside the gene matches: 4. Germline V gene lookup returns CDR1 SGHRS and CDR2 YFSETQ. The CDR3 spells CASSYGTGANEKLFF. The CDR3 DNA is TGCGCCAGCAGCTACGGGACAGGGGCAAATGAAAAACTGTTTTTT.

A word on this clone: The junction and the germline gene differ at one end; a read error may be behind it. The rearrangement links TRBV5-5 to TRBJ1-6, with no clear D. The CDR3 is 12 residues long. Germline CDR1 reads SGHKS; CDR2 reads YYEKEE (reference sequence). The CDR3 is CAGSHTESPLHF. In DNA, the CDR3 is TGTGCCGGCAGCCATACAGAGTCACCCCTCCACTTT. Looking up the rest from reference TRBV5-5 and TRBJ1-6 gives the full variable domain: DAGVTQSPTHLIKTRGQQVTLRCSPISGHKSVSWYQQVLGQGPQFIFQYYEKEERGRGNFPDRFSARQFPNYSSELNVNALLLGDSALYLCAGSHTESPLHFGNGTRLTVT.

CDR3 bases: TGTGCCAGCAGTGTTTTGCGGAGTGAAGCTTTCTTT. Amino acids: CASSVLRSEAFF. The V and J genes are TRBV2 and TRBJ1-1; D remains unclear. Germline CDR1 and CDR2: SNHLY and FYNNEI. The V and J ends lost 4 bases and 7 bases respectively, with 10 bases between them. The CDR3 runs 12 residues.

This clone has only one observation. The gene calls are TRBV11-2 and TRBJ1-6, with a tentative D call TRBD1 (5 bases). With 5 bases removed from V and 8 bases from J, the gap between germline ends came to 25 bases. In germline, CDR1 is SGHAT, CDR2 FQNNGV. This CDR3 has 18 amino acids. This chain's CDR3 is CASSASFGGVEDHSPLHF. DNA of the CDR3: TGTGCCAGCAGCGCCTCCTTCGGGGGGGTAGAAGATCATTCACCCCTCCACTTT.

The chain has TRBV5-6 and TRBJ2-1, with D possibly matching TRBD2 (6 bases). CDR3 length equals 16 residues. The V and J ends lost 0 bases and 7 bases respectively, with 17 bases between them. Germline CDR1 and CDR2: SGHDT and YYEEEE. The CDR3 bases are TGTGCCAGCAGCTTGGTCCCCCCTAGCGCGAGGAATGAGCAGTTCTTC. It specifies CASSLVPPSARNEQFF.

The chain employs TRBV18 and TRBJ2-7, with a possible D match to TRBD2 (7 bases). The CDR3 has 15 amino acids. V lost 0 bases and J lost 5, with 14 bases in between. CDR1 is KGHSH, CDR2 LQKENI, per germline. The CDR3 protein is CASSPPGGPRNEQYF. Written as DNA, the CDR3 is TGTGCCAGCTCACCACCCGGGGGGCCTAGGAACGAGCAGTACTTC. The variable domain in full, completed from reference TRBV18 and TRBJ2-7, reads NAGVMQNPRHLVRRRGQEARLRCSPMKGHSHVYWYRQLPEEGLKFMVYLQKENIIDESGMPKERFSAEFPKEGPSILRIQQVVRGDSAAYFCASSPPGGPRNEQYFGPGTRLTVT.

V is TRBV7-8 and J is TRBJ2-1; 9 positions match TRBD2. The CDR3 contains 13 residues. Germline V lookup: CDR1 SGHVS, CDR2 FQNEAQ. The V and J ends lost 3 bases and 8 bases, in that order; junction bases with no gene match: 2. CDR3 nucleotide sequence: TGTGCCAGCAGCTTGGGGACTAGCTATGAGCAGTTCTTC. Translated: CASSLGTSYEQFF.

To note about this clone: This same CDR3 is encoded by further DNA sequences in the sample. The chain links TRBV18 to TRBJ1-1; 8 bases are shared with TRBD1. J was trimmed by 4 bases and V by 1 base; bases with no gene match: 8. The V gene's germline CDR1 is KGHSH and CDR2 LQKENI. The CDR3 spans 16 residues. CDR3 bases: TGTGCCAGCTCACCACGGCCAGGGGGCGGGGGCACTGAAGCTTTCTTT. Protein sequence: CASSPRPGGGGTEAFF.

The chain carries TRBV5-4 and TRBJ1-5; 10 bases line up with TRBD1. CDR3 length equals 15 residues. V shed 2 bases, J shed 6 bases, and the junction held 5 bases outside the gene matches. Looked up from germline, CDR1 is SGHNT and CDR2 is YYREEE (reference sequence). CDR3: CASSFGTGEGQPQHF. As DNA, the CDR3 is TGTGCCAGCAGCTTCGGGACAGGGGAGGGTCAGCCCCAGCATTTT.

In its sample, this clone was seen a few times. At one end, the junction sequence differs from germline, possibly due to a read error. J is TRBJ2-1 and V is TRBV13; TRBD2 agrees at 13 bases. The CDR3 spans 19 residues. Germline V CDR1 and CDR2: PRHDT, FYEKMQ (reference sequence). Here the CDR3 reads CASSLARRTSGGSYNGQFF. The CDR3 bases are TGTGCCAGCAGCTTAGCCCGCCGGACTAGCGGGGGTTCCTACAATGGGCAGTTCTTC.

The chain uses TRBV5-1 and TRBJ2-2; D ambiguous. Germline V gene lookup returns CDR1 SGHRS and CDR2 YFSETQ. The CDR3 has 15 amino acids. V was clipped by 1 base and J by 2 bases, with 9 bases between them. For the CDR3, the DNA is TGCGCCAGCAGCTTGACAGACACAAACACCGGGGAGCTGTTTTTT. Encoded protein: CASSLTDTNTGELFF.